This T cell receptor beta chain was recovered during a study of PD-1 blockade in classical Hodgkin lymphoma. Study results and limitations: Underlying causes for the observed repertoire differences were not defined, possibly disease activity or prior therapy. Newly diagnosed patients had diversity similar to the baseline diversity of complete responders. Newly diagnosed patients had baseline TCR diversity that was reportedly lower than that of healthy donors. Only CD4+ TCR diversity, not CD8+, had risen significantly by C4D1.

On this clone itself: What it binds is unknown.

TCRdb's table, derived via immunoSEQ multiplex PCR, lists solely in-frame clones and lacks some. The sample contains fewer than 25,000 clones, around nine tenths of which appear only once. Time point reported: cycle 4 day 1 (C4D1), after more than five weeks of nivolumab. Every patient had relapsed following autologous stem cell transplantation, and cohorts differed in brentuximab vedotin exposure. CDR3 size: 15 residues. The rearrangement joins TRBV21-1 to TRBJ1-4. TRBV21-1 is recorded as a pseudogene. This receptor was taken from a human donor with classical Hodgkin lymphoma. This sample comprised peripheral blood mononuclear cells (PBMCs), obtained before the fourth cycle of nivolumab. CDR3 nucleotides: TGTGCCACCAACCTAATTGGCAATTTTAATGAAAAACTGTTTTTT. Residues: CATNLIGNFNEKLFF.